These 15 T cell receptor beta chains were sequenced from one sample in a study of shared T cell receptors in the human thymus. Repertoires were generated with immunoSEQ multiplex PCR, while TCRdb's copy carries only in-frame clones and drops some. The sample shows about 730,000 clones, approximately 85% of them seen only once. These records were also assigned to another study, of human thymus T cells.

Sequencing used thymocytes. Receptors were obtained from a girl less than two years old with a congenital heart defect.

The V call is TRBV27, the J call TRBJ2-6; 8 bases are a match to TRBD2. The CDR3 extends over 18 amino acids. Germline V gene lookup returns CDR1 MNHEY and CDR2 SMNVEV (reference sequence). Trimming at V came to 8 bases and at J to 0 bases, leaving 12 bases not matched to a gene. This CDR3 is CASSPGGGIASGANVLTF. The CDR3 DNA sequence: TGTGCCAGCTCCCCCGGGGGGGGCATCGCCTCTGGGGCCAACGTCCTGACTTTC.

The rearrangement joins TRBV9 to TRBJ2-1, with 8 nucleotides matching TRBD1. This CDR3 region has 17 residues. Per the germline V gene, CDR1 is SGDLS and CDR2 is YYNGEE. V trimming: 0 bases; J trimming: 3 bases; junction bases outside the gene matches: 8. The CDR3 reads CASSVGTGIPNYNEQFF. CDR3 bases: TGTGCCAGCAGCGTAGGGACAGGGATCCCTAACTACAATGAGCAGTTCTTC.

The J gene is TRBJ1-2, the V gene TRBV19, with TRBD1 as a possible D gene (6 bases). Trimming pared 5 bases from V and 1 base from J, leaving 20 bases between. Germline V gives CDR1 LNHDA, CDR2 SQIVND (reference sequence). The CDR3 sequence is 17 residues long. The CDR3 loop is CASSQAVMGALNYGYTF. CDR3 DNA: TGTGCCAGTAGTCAGGCCGTTATGGGGGCGCTTAACTATGGCTACACCTTC.

This chain's CDR3 is CASSQGGQGPNNEKLFF. CDR3 DNA: TGCGCCAGCAGCCAAGGAGGACAGGGGCCCAATAATGAAAAACTGTTTTTT. The chain couples TRBV4-1 to TRBJ1-4; the match to TRBD1 covers 9 bases. The CDR3 is 17 residues long. The ends lost 1 base at V and 4 bases at J; junction bases unmatched: 7. Germline V gene sequence: CDR1 MGHRA, CDR2 YSYEKL.

In its sample, this clone was seen a few times. The V call is TRBV27, the J call TRBJ1-1; D perhaps matches TRBD1 (6 bases). There are 21 residues in the CDR3. V lost 4 bases and J 0 bases, leaving 30 bases between the germline ends. The germline V gene encodes CDR1 MNHEY and CDR2 SMNVEV (reference sequence). CDR3 sequence (DNA): TGTGCCAGCAGTTCAAGGCCCGAGACAGGACCGGCCGATTCCATGAACACTGAAGCTTTCTTT. It codes for CASSSRPETGPADSMNTEAFF.

The V call is TRBV2, the J call TRBJ2-7; weak D call: TRBD2 (6 bases). The ends were cut back, 0 bases at V and 0 bases at J, with 15 bases in the middle. This CDR3 contains 17 residues. The germline V gene encodes CDR1 SNHLY and CDR2 FYNNEI. The CDR3 nucleotides are TGTGCCAGCAGTGAAGCAAGGGACTCAATGAGCTCCTACGAGCAGTACTTC. This codes for CASSEARDSMSSYEQYF. Full variable domain (remainder filled in from reference TRBV2 and TRBJ2-7): EPEVTQTPSHQVTQMGQEVILRCVPISNHLYFYWYRQILGQKVEFLVSFYNNEISEKSEIFDDQFSVERPDGSNFTLKIRSTKLEDSAMYFCASSEARDSMSSYEQYFGPGTRLTVT.

This chain links TRBV6-5 with TRBJ1-3, with no clear D. V was shortened by 0 bases and J by 1 base, with 7 bases between the two germline ends. Per germline, CDR1 MNHEY and CDR2 SVGAGI. The CDR3 sequence is 15 residues long. As DNA, the CDR3 is TGTGCCAGCAGTTACTCGCTCGGGTCTGGAAACACCATATATTTT. Residues: CASSYSLGSGNTIYF.

The chain combines TRBV27 with TRBJ1-2; D ambiguous. Germline CDR1 is MNHEY and CDR2 is SMNVEV (reference sequence). The germline V and J ends were trimmed by 5 bases and 0 bases, with 22 bases remaining between them. The CDR3 consists of 18 residues. The CDR3 coding sequence is TGTGCCAGCAGTCCCCCAGGACTGGAAGGACCAACTAACTATGGCTACACCTTC. This encodes CASSPPGLEGPTNYGYTF.

The rearrangement joins TRBV11-2 to TRBJ1-6; the D gene is possibly TRBD1 (5 bases). The CDR3 is made up of 14 amino acids. Trimming took off 2 bases at V and 9 bases at J, with 11 bases between the two ends. Germline CDR1 is SGHAT and CDR2 is FQNNGV. The CDR3 bases are TGTGCCAGCAGCTTAAACGGGGGTTCTTCACCCCTCCACTTT. Encoded protein: CASSLNGGSSPLHF. The full variable domain, in which reference TRBV11-2 and TRBJ1-6 provide the parts outside the CDR3, is EAGVAQSPRYKIIEKRQSVAFWCNPISGHATLYWYQQILGQGPKLLIQFQNNGVVDDSQLPKDRFSAERLKGVDSTLKIQPAKLEDSAVYLCASSLNGGSSPLHFGNGTRLTVT.

This clone showed up just once. This chain links TRBV30 with TRBJ1-4; D might be TRBD1 (6 bases). The CDR3 runs 14 residues. The germline V and J ends were trimmed by 1 base and 5 bases, with 11 bases remaining between them. CDR1 and CDR2 from the germline V gene are GTSNPN and SVGIG (reference sequence). CDR3 sequence (DNA): TGTGCCTGGAGTGCCACAGGGAGAAATGAAAAACTGTTTTTT. Translation: CAWSATGRNEKLFF.

The V call is TRBV5-6, the J call TRBJ1-4, with TRBD1 as a possible D gene (6 bases). CDR3 length: 16 residues. Germline CDR1 reads SGHDT; CDR2 reads YYEEEE. The ends were cut back, 2 bases at V and 8 bases at J, with 19 bases in the middle. CDR3 loop: CASSFYSRGFVEKLFF. CDR3 coding DNA: TGTGCCAGCAGCTTTTACTCGAGGGGGTTTGTGGAAAAACTGTTTTTT.

The chain recombines TRBV13 with TRBJ1-2; a possible D gene is TRBD1 (5 bases). Trimming stripped 1 base from V and 5 bases from J, with 17 bases between. Germline loops: CDR1 PRHDT, CDR2 FYEKMQ (reference sequence). The CDR3 covers 16 residues. The CDR3 DNA reads as TGTGCCAGCAGCTTAGTATTCATTCGGGGGTTTTATGGCTACACCTTC. Translation gives CASSLVFIRGFYGYTF.

The V gene is TRBV20-1, the J gene TRBJ1-2; possible D gene TRBD1, 5 bases. V dropped 6 bases and J dropped 4 bases, with 9 bases sitting between them. The CDR3 consists of 11 residues. Germline-derived CDR1 and CDR2 are DFQATT and SNEGSKA (reference sequence). The CDR3 sequence is CSAFDSYGYTF. CDR3 nucleotides: TGCAGTGCCTTCGACAGCTATGGCTACACCTTC.

J is TRBJ2-1 and V is TRBV5-6; 8 bases fit TRBD2. Germline V CDR1 and CDR2: SGHDT, YYEEEE. There are 14 residues in the CDR3. V gave up 1 base and J gave up 9 bases; unmatched junction bases: 6. Here the CDR3 reads CASSLSRGGCEQFF. The CDR3 nucleotides are TGTGCCAGCAGCTTGAGTCGGGGGGGCTGTGAGCAGTTCTTC.

The chain is built from TRBV5-1 and TRBJ1-2; 9 bases match TRBD1. CDR3 size: 14 residues. With V trimmed by 4 bases and J by 4 bases, 5 bases remained unmatched. CDR1 and CDR2 from the germline V gene are SGHRS and YFSETQ. This CDR3 is CASSPGQGLYGYTF. CDR3 DNA: TGCGCCAGCAGCCCCGGACAGGGGCTCTATGGCTACACCTTC.